The 10 T cell receptor beta chains listed next were all sequenced from one sample in a study of Ad26.COV2.S vaccination and SARS-CoV-2 variants. Specified treatment: 15 to 20 received Ad26.COV2.S at low or high dose, single or two shots; roughly five received placebo; per-sample allocation not given. Repertoires come from day 63 after the first vaccine or placebo injection. Data came from immunoSEQ multiplex PCR; TCRdb stores just in-frame clones and leaves some out. The profile shows about 370,000 clones, roughly nine tenths of them singletons. Sample: peripheral blood, taken in a trial of Ad26.COV2.S vaccine versus placebo. These receptor sequences come from a person aged 18-60 years who received the Ad26.COV2.S COVID-19 vaccine or a placebo.

The rearrangement joins TRBV10-3 to TRBJ2-7; no clear D gene. CDR1 and CDR2 (germline): ENHRY, SYGVKD. The CDR3 runs 13 residues. V was trimmed by 8 bases and J by 7 bases, leaving 18 bases between them. The CDR3 bases are TGTGCCATCCAAAGGACGATAGGTGAAGAGCAGTACTTC. It codes for CAIQRTIGEEQYF.

This chain links TRBV7-9 with TRBJ2-5, with D tentatively TRBD1 (5 bases). The germline gives CDR1 SEHNR, CDR2 FQNEAQ (reference sequence). There are 14 residues in the CDR3. Trimming shortened V by 3 bases and J by 5 bases, and 13 bases separated the two germline ends. This chain's CDR3 is CASSLDKQMETQYF. In DNA form, the CDR3 reads TGTGCCAGCAGCTTGGACAAGCAAATGGAGACCCAGTACTTC.

This chain links TRBV10-3 with TRBJ2-7; TRBD1 matches 7 bases. Germline values: CDR1 ENHRY, CDR2 SYGVKD. J was trimmed by 4 bases and V by 8 bases; bases with no gene match: 11. This CDR3 is 14 amino acids long. CDR3: CAIGGGQSFYEQYF. The CDR3 nucleotides are TGTGCCATCGGTGGGGGACAGTCCTTTTACGAGCAGTACTTC.

The chain has TRBV3-1 (or the pseudogene TRBV3-2) and TRBJ2-2, with D maybe TRBD1 (6 bases). V dropped 4 bases and J dropped 6 bases, with 15 bases sitting between them. This CDR3 has 15 amino acids. The germline V gene has CDR1 LGHDT and CDR2 YNNKEL (reference sequence). The CDR3 loop reads CASSRGQFAAGELFF. CDR3 bases: TGTGCCAGCAGCCGAGGACAGTTTGCCGCCGGGGAGCTGTTTTTT.

The chain has TRBV19 and TRBJ2-1; TRBD1 might be the D (6 bases). Trimming took 5 bases from V and 5 from J, leaving 13 bases between them. The CDR3 is made up of 14 amino acids. Germline lookup yields CDR1 LNHDA and CDR2 SQIVND (reference sequence). The CDR3 is CASSLQDSNNEQFF. Written as DNA, the CDR3 is TGTGCCAGTAGTCTTCAGGACAGCAACAATGAGCAGTTCTTC.

This clone has just one count. V is TRBV10-1 and J is TRBJ2-2, with TRBD2 identical over 8 bases. The germline CDR1 and CDR2 sequences are WNHNN and SYGVQD (reference sequence). The CDR3 sequence is 16 residues long. After removal of 3 bases from V and 4 bases from J, the junction contained 7 bases not matched to a gene. CDR3 in amino acids: CASSEGGGPGTGELFF. The CDR3 DNA reads TGCGCCAGCAGTGAAGGCGGGGGGCCCGGCACCGGGGAGCTGTTTTTT.

The V call is TRBV7-8, the J call TRBJ1-1, with D possibly being TRBD1 (5 bases). Trimming removed 10 bases at V and 1 base at J, with 13 bases between. The CDR3 contains 13 residues. The germline gives CDR1 SGHVS, CDR2 FQNEAQ. The CDR3 reads CATERQTNTEAFF. CDR3 bases: TGTGCCACAGAAAGACAGACGAACACTGAAGCTTTCTTT.

The chain has TRBV9 and TRBJ2-1; 9 bases agree with TRBD1. Germline loops: CDR1 SGDLS, CDR2 YYNGEE. CDR3 size: 15 residues. V shed 5 bases and J 7 bases; nucleotides not matched to a gene: 10. In DNA, the CDR3 is TGTGCCAGCAGTCCGATAACAGGGGGCGAGAATGAGCAGTTCTTC. Translation gives CASSPITGGENEQFF. The full variable domain, completed using reference TRBV9 and TRBJ2-1, is DSGVTQTPKHLITATGQRVTLRCSPRSGDLSVYWYQQSLDQGLQFLIQYYNGEERAKGNILERFSAQQFPDLHSELNLSSLELGDSALYFCASSPITGGENEQFFGPGTRLTVL.

The CDR3 sequence: CASSEDRVETQYF. For the CDR3, the DNA is TGTGCCAGCAGTGAGGACAGGGTTGAGACCCAGTACTTC. The chain is built from TRBV2 and TRBJ2-5; TRBD1 matches 8 bases. This CDR3 contains 13 residues. The V and J ends lost 3 bases and 5 bases, in that order; junction bases with no gene match: 2. Germline V CDR1 and CDR2: SNHLY, FYNNEI.

The chain uses TRBV6-2 or TRBV6-3 and TRBJ1-5; 8 nucleotides align to TRBD1. J lost 2 bases, V lost 2 bases, and 2 bases had no gene match. The CDR3 covers 15 residues. Germline V lookup: CDR1 MNHEY, CDR2 SVGEGT. CDR3 loop: CASSYEDRGNQPQHF. The CDR3 DNA reads TGTGCCAGCAGTTACGAGGACAGGGGCAATCAGCCCCAGCATTTT.